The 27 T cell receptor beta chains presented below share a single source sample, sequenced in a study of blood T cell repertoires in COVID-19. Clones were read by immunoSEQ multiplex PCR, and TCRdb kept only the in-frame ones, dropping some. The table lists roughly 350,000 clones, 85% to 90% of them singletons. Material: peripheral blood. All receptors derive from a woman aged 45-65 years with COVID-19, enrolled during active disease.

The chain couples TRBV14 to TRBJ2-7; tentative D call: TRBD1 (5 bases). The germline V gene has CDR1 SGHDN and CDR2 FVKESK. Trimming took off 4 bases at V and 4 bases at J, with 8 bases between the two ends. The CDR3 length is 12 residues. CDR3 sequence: CASSLQGYEQYF. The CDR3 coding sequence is TGTGCCAGCAGCCTCCAGGGTTACGAGCAGTACTTC.

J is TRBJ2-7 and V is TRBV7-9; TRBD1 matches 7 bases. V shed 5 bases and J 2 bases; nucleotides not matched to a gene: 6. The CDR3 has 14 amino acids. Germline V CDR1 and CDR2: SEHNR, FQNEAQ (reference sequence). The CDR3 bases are TGTGCCAGCAGCGATAGGACAGGTACCTACGAGCAGTACTTC. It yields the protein CASSDRTGTYEQYF.

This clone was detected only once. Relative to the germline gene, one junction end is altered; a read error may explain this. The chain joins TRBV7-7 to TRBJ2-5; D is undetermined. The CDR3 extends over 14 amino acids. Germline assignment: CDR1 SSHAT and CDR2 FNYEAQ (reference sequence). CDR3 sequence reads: CASSLDPVPGTQYF. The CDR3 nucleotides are TGTGCTAGCAGCTTAGACCCTGTTCCGGGGACCCAGTACTTC. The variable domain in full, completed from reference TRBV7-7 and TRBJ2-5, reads GAGVSQSPRYKVTKRGQDVTLRCDPISSHATLYWYQQALGQGPEFLTYFNYEAQPDKSGLPSDRFSAERPEGSISTLTIQRTEQRDSAMYRCASSLDPVPGTQYFGPGTRLLVL.

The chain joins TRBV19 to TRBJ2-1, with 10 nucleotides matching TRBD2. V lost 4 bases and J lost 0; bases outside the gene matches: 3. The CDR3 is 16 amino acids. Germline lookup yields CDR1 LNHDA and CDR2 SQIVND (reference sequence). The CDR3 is CASSRTSGSSYNEQFF. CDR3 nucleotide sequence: TGTGCCAGTAGTAGGACTAGCGGAAGCTCCTACAATGAGCAGTTCTTC.

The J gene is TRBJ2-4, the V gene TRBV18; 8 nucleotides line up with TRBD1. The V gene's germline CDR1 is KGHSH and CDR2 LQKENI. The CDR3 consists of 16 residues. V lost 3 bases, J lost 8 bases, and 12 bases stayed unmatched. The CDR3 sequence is CASSPMTRTGFDIQYF. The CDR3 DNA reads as TGTGCCAGCTCACCGATGACCAGGACAGGGTTCGACATTCAGTACTTC.

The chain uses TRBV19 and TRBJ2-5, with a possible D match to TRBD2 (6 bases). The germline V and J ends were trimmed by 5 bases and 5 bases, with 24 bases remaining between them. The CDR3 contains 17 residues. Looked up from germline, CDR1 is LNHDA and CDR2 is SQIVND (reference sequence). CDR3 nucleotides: TGTGCCAGTAGTGACCGCGGGATAGCGGCCTCTTTCGAGACCCAGTACTTC. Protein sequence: CASSDRGIAASFETQYF.

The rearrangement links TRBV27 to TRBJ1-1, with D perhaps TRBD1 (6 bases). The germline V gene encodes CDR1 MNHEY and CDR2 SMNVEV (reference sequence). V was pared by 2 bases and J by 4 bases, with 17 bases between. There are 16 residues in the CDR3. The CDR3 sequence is CASSLKVVGARTEAFF. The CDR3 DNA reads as TGTGCCAGCAGTTTAAAGGTGGTGGGGGCGCGCACTGAAGCTTTCTTT.

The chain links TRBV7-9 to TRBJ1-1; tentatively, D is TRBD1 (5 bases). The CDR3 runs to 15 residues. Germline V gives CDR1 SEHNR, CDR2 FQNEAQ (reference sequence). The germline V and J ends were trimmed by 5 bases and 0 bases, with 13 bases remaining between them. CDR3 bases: TGTGCCAGCAGCCTAACCAAGGGGATGAACACTGAAGCTTTCTTT. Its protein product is CASSLTKGMNTEAFF.

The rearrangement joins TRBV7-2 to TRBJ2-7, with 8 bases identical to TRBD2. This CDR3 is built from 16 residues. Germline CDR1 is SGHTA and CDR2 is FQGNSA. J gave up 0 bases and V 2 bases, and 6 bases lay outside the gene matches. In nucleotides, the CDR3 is TGTGCCAGCAGCTTAACCGGGAGGGGGATCTCCTACGAGCAGTACTTC. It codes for CASSLTGRGISYEQYF. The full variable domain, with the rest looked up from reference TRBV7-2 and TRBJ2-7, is GAGVSQSPSNKVTEKGKDVELRCDPISGHTALYWYRQSLGQGLEFLIYFQGNSAPDKSGLPSDRFSAERTGGSVSTLTIQRTQQEDSAVYLCASSLTGRGISYEQYFGPGTRLTVT.

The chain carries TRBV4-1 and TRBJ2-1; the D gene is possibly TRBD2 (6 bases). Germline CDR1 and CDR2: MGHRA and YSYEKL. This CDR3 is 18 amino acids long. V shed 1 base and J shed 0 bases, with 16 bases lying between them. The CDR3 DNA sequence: TGCGCCAGCAGCCAAGGGATTTTTGCGGGAAGCTCCTACAATGAGCAGTTCTTC. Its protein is CASSQGIFAGSSYNEQFF.

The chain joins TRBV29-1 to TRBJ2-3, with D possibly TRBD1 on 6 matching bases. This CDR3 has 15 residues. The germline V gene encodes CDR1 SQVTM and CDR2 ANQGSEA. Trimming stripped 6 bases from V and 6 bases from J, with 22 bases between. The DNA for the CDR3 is TGCAGCGTAGGTAGACAGGCAAAGCTGGTGGATACGCAGTATTTT. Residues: CSVGRQAKLVDTQYF.

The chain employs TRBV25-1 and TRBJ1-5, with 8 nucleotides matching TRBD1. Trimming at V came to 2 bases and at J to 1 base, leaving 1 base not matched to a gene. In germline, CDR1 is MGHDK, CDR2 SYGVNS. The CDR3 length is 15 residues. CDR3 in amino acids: CASSENRGSNQPQHF. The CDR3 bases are TGTGCCAGCAGTGAAAACAGGGGGAGCAATCAGCCCCAGCATTTT. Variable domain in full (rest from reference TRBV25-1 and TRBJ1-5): EADIYQTPRYLVIGTGKKITLECSQTMGHDKMYWYQQDPGMELHLIHYSYGVNSTEKGDLSSESTVSRIRTEHFPLTLESARPSHTSQYLCASSENRGSNQPQHFGDGTRLSIL.

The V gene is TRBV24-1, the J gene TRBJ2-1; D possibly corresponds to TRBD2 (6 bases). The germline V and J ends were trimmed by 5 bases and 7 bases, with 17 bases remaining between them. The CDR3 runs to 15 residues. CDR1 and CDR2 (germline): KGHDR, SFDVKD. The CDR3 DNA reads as TGTGCCACCAGTGGGGGGACTTTGTTACGGAATGAGCAGTTCTTC. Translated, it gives CATSGGTLLRNEQFF.

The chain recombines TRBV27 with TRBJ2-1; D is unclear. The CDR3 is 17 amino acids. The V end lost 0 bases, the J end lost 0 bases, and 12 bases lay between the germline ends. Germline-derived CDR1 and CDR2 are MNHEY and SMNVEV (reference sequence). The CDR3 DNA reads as TGTGCCAGCAGTTTATCGTTTCGCGGCTCCTCCTACAATGAGCAGTTCTTC. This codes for CASSLSFRGSSYNEQFF.

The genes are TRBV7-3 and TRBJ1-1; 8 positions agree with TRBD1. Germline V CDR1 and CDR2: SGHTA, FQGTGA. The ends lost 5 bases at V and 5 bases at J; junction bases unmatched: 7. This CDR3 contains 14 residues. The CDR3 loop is CASSLQGVGTEAFF. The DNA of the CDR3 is TGTGCCAGCAGCCTACAGGGGGTGGGGACTGAAGCTTTCTTT.

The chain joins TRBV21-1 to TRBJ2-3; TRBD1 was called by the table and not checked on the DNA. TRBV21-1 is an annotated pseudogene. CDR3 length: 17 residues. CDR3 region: CASAYGTDDSSTDTQYF. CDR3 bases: TGTGCCAGCGCATACGGGACAGACGACTCTAGCACAGATACGCAGTATTTT.

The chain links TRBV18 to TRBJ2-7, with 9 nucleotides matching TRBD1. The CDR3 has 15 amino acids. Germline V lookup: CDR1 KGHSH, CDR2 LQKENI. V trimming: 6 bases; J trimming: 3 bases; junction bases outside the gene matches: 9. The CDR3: CASSQPGQGGYEQYF. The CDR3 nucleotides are TGTGCCAGCTCTCAACCGGGACAGGGAGGCTACGAGCAGTACTTC.

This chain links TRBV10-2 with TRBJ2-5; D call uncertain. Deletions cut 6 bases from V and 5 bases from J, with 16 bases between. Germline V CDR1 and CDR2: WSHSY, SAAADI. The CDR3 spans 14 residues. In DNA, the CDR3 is TGCGCCAGCAGGACCTCGGGTCCCGGGGAGACCCAGTACTTC. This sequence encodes CASRTSGPGETQYF.

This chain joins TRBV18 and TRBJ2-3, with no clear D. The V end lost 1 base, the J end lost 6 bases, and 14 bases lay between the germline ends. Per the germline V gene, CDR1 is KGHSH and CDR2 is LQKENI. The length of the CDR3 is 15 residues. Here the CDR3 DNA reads TGTGCCAGCTCACCACTGTTCTCTTTGAGGGATACGCAGTATTTT. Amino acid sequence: CASSPLFSLRDTQYF.

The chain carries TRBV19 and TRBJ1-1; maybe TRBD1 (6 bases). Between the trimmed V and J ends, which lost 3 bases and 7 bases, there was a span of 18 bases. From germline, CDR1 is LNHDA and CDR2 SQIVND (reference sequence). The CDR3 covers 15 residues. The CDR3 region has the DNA TGTGCCAGTAGTATGCTCCGGGACACGGTGGGTGAAGCTTTCTTT. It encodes CASSMLRDTVGEAFF.

CDR3 nucleotides: TGTGCCAGCAGCACTACGAACACCGGGGAGCTGTTTTTT. Encoded protein: CASSTTNTGELFF. The V and J genes are TRBV11-2 and TRBJ2-2; D not certain. CDR3 length equals 13 residues. Germline V gene sequence: CDR1 SGHAT, CDR2 FQNNGV. The germline V and J ends were trimmed by 5 bases and 0 bases, with 4 bases remaining between them.

CDR3 coding DNA: TGCGCCAGCAGCTTGTTAGCGGATAGCTCCTACAATGAGCAGTTCTTC. It specifies CASSLLADSSYNEQFF. The chain joins TRBV5-1 to TRBJ2-1, with a tentative D call TRBD2 (6 bases). The CDR3 totals 16 residues. Trimming removed 1 base from V and 0 bases from J, with 11 bases in between. The germline CDR1 and CDR2 sequences are SGHRS and YFSETQ.

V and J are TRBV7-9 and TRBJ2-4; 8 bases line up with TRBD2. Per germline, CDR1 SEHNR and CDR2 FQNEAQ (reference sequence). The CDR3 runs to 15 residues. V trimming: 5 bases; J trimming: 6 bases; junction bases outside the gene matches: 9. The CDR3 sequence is CASSPAGGGVNIQYF. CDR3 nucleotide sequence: TGTGCCAGCAGCCCCGCGGGAGGCGGGGTAAACATTCAGTACTTC.

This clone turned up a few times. CDR3 region: CASSTDRAYEQYF. The CDR3 DNA follows: TGTGCCAGCAGCACGGACAGGGCCTACGAGCAGTACTTC. The chain is built from TRBV7-9 and TRBJ2-7; 8 bases align to TRBD1. Unmatched junction bases numbered 2, after V lost 5 bases and J lost 2 bases. CDR1 SEHNR and CDR2 FQNEAQ come from the germline V gene (reference sequence). There are 13 residues in the CDR3.

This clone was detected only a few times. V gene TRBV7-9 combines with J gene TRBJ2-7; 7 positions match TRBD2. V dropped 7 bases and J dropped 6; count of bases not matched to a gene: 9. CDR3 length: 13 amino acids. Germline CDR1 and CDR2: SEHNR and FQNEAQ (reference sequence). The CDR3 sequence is CASNQVTGGEQYF. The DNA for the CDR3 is TGTGCCAGCAACCAGGTTACGGGGGGCGAGCAGTACTTC.

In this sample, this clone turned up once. The CDR3: CSVDDRANYGYTF. CDR3 nucleotides: TGCAGCGTTGATGACAGGGCGAACTATGGCTACACCTTC. The V gene is TRBV29-1, the J gene TRBJ1-2; TRBD1 matches at 7 bases. CDR1 and CDR2 (germline): SQVTM, ANQGSEA. The trim removed 3 bases at V and 2 bases at J, leaving 3 bases unmatched. The CDR3 spans 13 residues.

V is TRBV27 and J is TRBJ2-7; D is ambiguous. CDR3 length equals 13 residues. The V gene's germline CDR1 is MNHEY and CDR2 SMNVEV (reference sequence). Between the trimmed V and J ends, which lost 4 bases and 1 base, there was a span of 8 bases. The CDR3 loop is CASSSLESYEQYF. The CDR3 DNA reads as TGTGCCAGCAGTTCGCTAGAGTCCTACGAGCAGTACTTC.